A selection of T cell receptor beta chains follows, all from one sample in a study of cytomegalovirus exposure and HLA in healthy donors. This table comes from immunoSEQ multiplex PCR, and its TCRdb copy is limited to in-frame clones, with some not included. The table has approximately 190,000 clones, 75% to 80% seen once. Material: PBMCs. The receptors were sampled from a young woman in good health and CMV-seropositive. CDR3s include the opening cysteine and the closing phenylalanine or tryptophan. Fields, in order: D gene, V gene, J gene, clone size, CDR3 protein, CDR3 DNA. D genes are given only for firm matches. For some rows the clone size is stated as once, few or many, or as a class when expanded; others skip it.

D: -; V: TRBV11-3; J: TRBJ1-1; size: -; CDR3: CASSLRGPRNQGEAFF; DNA: TGTGCCAGCAGCTTAAGGGGTCCTAGAAACCAGGGGGAAGCTTTCTTT
D: TRBD1; V: TRBV6-1; J: TRBJ2-1; size: -; CDR3: CASSVTGGSYNEQFF; DNA: TGTGCCAGCAGTGTCACAGGGGGGTCCTACAATGAGCAGTTCTTC
D: -; V: TRBV19; J: TRBJ1-1; size: -; CDR3: CASSPPRGFGTEAFF; DNA: TGTGCCAGTAGTCCTCCCCGGGGTTTCGGCACTGAAGCTTTCTTT
D: -; V: TRBV20-1; J: TRBJ2-1; size: -; CDR3: CSATGNEQFF; DNA: TGCAGTGCTACAGGGAATGAGCAGTTCTTC
D: -; V: TRBV10-3; J: TRBJ2-1; size: few; CDR3: CASVSTKEGGEQFF; DNA: TGTGCCTCGGTGTCCACGAAAGAAGGGGGTGAGCAGTTCTTC
D: -; V: TRBV7-7; J: TRBJ2-1; size: few; CDR3: CASSLGTVDTNEQFF; DNA: TGTGCTAGCAGCCTAGGGACTGTCGATACCAATGAGCAGTTCTTC
D: -; V: TRBV5-1; J: TRBJ2-3; size: -; CDR3: CASRAGSDTQYF; DNA: TGCGCCAGCCGAGCAGGGTCGGATACGCAGTATTTT
D: TRBD1; V: TRBV7-2; J: TRBJ1-2; size: -; CDR3: CASSWDQGGGYTF; DNA: TGTGCCAGCAGCTGGGACCAGGGGGGTGGCTACACCTTC
D: TRBD1; V: TRBV29-1; J: TRBJ2-7; size: -; CDR3: CSVEDRSYEQYF; DNA: TGCAGCGTTGAGGACAGGAGCTACGAGCAGTACTTC
D: -; V: TRBV4-2; J: TRBJ1-5; size: -; CDR3: CASSQEEGRRAEYQPQHF; DNA: TGTGCCAGCAGCCAAGAGGAGGGGCGCAGAGCAGAGTATCAGCCCCAGCATTTT
D: -; V: TRBV5-4; J: TRBJ1-3; size: -; CDR3: CASSFDLETGNTIYF; DNA: TGTGCCAGCAGCTTTGATTTAGAAACTGGAAACACCATATATTTT
D: TRBD1; V: TRBV5-1; J: TRBJ1-1; size: -; CDR3: CASSLMGTGPNTEAFF; DNA: TGCGCCAGCAGCTTAATGGGGACAGGGCCTAACACTGAAGCTTTCTTT
D: -; V: TRBV9; J: TRBJ2-5; size: -; CDR3: CASSVGQNQETQYF; DNA: TGTGCCAGCAGCGTAGGGCAAAACCAAGAGACCCAGTACTTC
D: -; V: TRBV7-9; J: TRBJ2-5; size: -; CDR3: CASSLARGWETQYF; DNA: TGTGCCAGCAGCTTAGCCCGGGGGTGGGAGACCCAGTACTTC
D: TRBD2; V: TRBV6-6; J: TRBJ2-7; size: -; CDR3: CASSFPGGENEQYF; DNA: TGTGCCAGCAGTTTCCCGGGGGGGGAAAACGAGCAGTACTTC
D: -; V: TRBV9; J: TRBJ1-1; size: -; CDR3: CASSVGGHGANTEAFF; DNA: TGTGCCAGCAGCGTAGGGGGACACGGAGCGAACACTGAAGCTTTCTTT
D: -; V: TRBV28; J: TRBJ2-1; size: -; CDR3: CASSPLTGLSSYNEQFF; DNA: TGTGCCAGCAGCCCCCTTACCGGGTTGAGCTCCTACAATGAGCAGTTCTTC
D: TRBD1; V: TRBV28; J: TRBJ2-7; size: -; CDR3: CASMGGQGPNEQYF; DNA: TGTGCCAGCATGGGGGGACAGGGTCCTAACGAGCAGTACTTC
D: TRBD1; V: TRBV7-9; J: TRBJ2-7; size: few; CDR3: CASSLGTGLYEQYF; DNA: TGTGCCAGCAGCTTGGGGACAGGGCTCTACGAGCAGTACTTC
D: TRBD1; V: TRBV7-9; J: TRBJ2-6; size: -; CDR3: CASSSTGGIPGANVLTF; DNA: TGTGCCAGCTCTTCGACAGGGGGTATACCTGGGGCCAACGTCCTGACTTTC
D: TRBD2; V: TRBV27; J: TRBJ2-2; size: -; CDR3: CASSPSGRPGELFF; DNA: TGTGCCAGCAGTCCTAGCGGGAGACCCGGGGAGCTGTTTTTT
D: -; V: TRBV14; J: TRBJ1-1; size: once; CDR3: CASSQERLWNTEAFF; DNA: TGTGCCAGCAGCCAAGAGAGGCTGTGGAACACTGAAGCTTTCTTT
D: -; V: TRBV6-5; J: TRBJ1-6; size: -; CDR3: CASSRHRDSPLHF; DNA: TGTGCCAGCAGCCGTCACAGGGATTCACCCCTCCACTTT
D: -; V: TRBV5-8; J: TRBJ1-3; size: -; CDR3: CASSLGQASSGNTIYF; DNA: TGTGCCAGCAGCTTGGGACAGGCAAGCTCTGGAAACACCATATATTTT
D: TRBD1; V: TRBV7-2; J: TRBJ2-7; size: -; CDR3: CASSPGQVGEQYF; DNA: TGTGCCAGCAGCCCGGGACAGGTCGGTGAGCAGTACTTC
D: -; V: TRBV7-2; J: TRBJ2-5; size: few; CDR3: CASSSPDRGETQYF; DNA: TGTGCCAGCAGCTCCCCGGACAGAGGGGAGACCCAGTACTTC
D: TRBD2; V: TRBV7-9; J: TRBJ2-1; size: -; CDR3: CASSLVGLAVNEQFF; DNA: TGTGCCAGCAGCTTAGTGGGACTAGCGGTCAATGAGCAGTTCTTC
D: TRBD1; V: TRBV28; J: TRBJ2-1; size: -; CDR3: CASSSTGTGYNEQFF; DNA: TGTGCCAGCAGCTCCACCGGGACAGGTTACAATGAGCAGTTCTTC
D: -; V: TRBV6-6; J: TRBJ2-7; size: -; CDR3: CASSPRRGSYEQYF; DNA: TGTGCCAGCAGCCCCCGAAGGGGGTCCTACGAGCAGTACTTC
D: TRBD1; V: TRBV6-1; J: TRBJ1-1; size: -; CDR3: CASIYTGAGEAFF; DNA: TGTGCCAGCATCTACACAGGGGCCGGGGAAGCTTTCTTT
D: TRBD1; V: TRBV6-4; J: TRBJ1-1; size: -; CDR3: CASRKEGGTVDTEAFF; DNA: TGTGCCAGCAGGAAGGAAGGGGGCACCGTGGACACTGAAGCTTTCTTT
D: TRBD1; V: TRBV5-6; J: TRBJ1-5; size: -; CDR3: CASSRPNDRGGNQPQHF; DNA: TGTGCCAGCAGCCGCCCCAACGACAGGGGTGGCAATCAGCCCCAGCATTTT
D: TRBD1; V: TRBV6-5; J: TRBJ2-1; size: -; CDR3: CASSYSRDRGDEQFF; DNA: TGTGCCAGCAGTTACTCCCGGGACAGGGGTGATGAGCAGTTCTTC
D: -; V: TRBV7-9; J: TRBJ1-5; size: -; CDR3: CASSRSGSGQPQHF; DNA: TGTGCCAGCAGCCGGTCGGGGAGTGGTCAGCCCCAGCATTTT
D: TRBD1; V: TRBV18; J: TRBJ2-1; size: -; CDR3: CASSPSGTGLGYNEQFF; DNA: TGTGCCAGCTCACCCTCCGGGACAGGGCTGGGCTACAATGAGCAGTTCTTC